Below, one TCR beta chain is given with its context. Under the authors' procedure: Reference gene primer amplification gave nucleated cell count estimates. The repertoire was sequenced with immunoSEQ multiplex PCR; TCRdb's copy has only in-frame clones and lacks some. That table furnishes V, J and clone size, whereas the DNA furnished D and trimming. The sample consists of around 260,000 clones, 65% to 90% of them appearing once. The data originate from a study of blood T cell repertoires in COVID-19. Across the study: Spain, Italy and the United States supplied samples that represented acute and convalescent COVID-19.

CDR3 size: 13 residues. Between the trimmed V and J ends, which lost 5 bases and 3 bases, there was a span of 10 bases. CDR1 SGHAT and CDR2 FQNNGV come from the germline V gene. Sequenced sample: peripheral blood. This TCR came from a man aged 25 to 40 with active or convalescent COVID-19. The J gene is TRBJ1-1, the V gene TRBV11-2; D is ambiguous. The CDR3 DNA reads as TGTGCCAGCAGCACTCCAGGATACACTGAAGCTTTCTTT. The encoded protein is CASSTPGYTEAFF.